The 8 T cell receptor beta chains presented below share a single source sample, sequenced in a study of blood T cell repertoires in COVID-19. Sequencing used immunoSEQ multiplex PCR; TCRdb keeps in-frame clones, though not all of them. The table records approximately 280,000 clones, 85% of them present only once. Sequencing was carried out using PBMCs or T cells enriched from blood (not recorded which). Receptors originate from a woman between 45 and 65 years old who had recovered from COVID-19.

The gene calls are TRBV7-3 and TRBJ1-6; no clear D gene. V was trimmed by 5 bases and J by 7 bases, leaving 9 bases between them. Germline CDR1 and CDR2: SGHTA and FQGTGA. CDR3 size: 13 residues. CDR3 protein: CASSATANSPLHF. CDR3 nucleotides: TGTGCCAGCAGCGCTACAGCAAATTCACCCCTCCACTTT. Complete variable domain (other parts from reference TRBV7-3 and TRBJ1-6): GAGVSQTPSNKVTEKGKYVELRCDPISGHTALYWYRQSLGQGPEFLIYFQGTGAADDSGLPNDRFFAVRPEGSVSTLKIQRTERGDSAVYLCASSATANSPLHFGNGTRLTVT.

This clone has a single count. The genes are TRBV2 and TRBJ2-1, with TRBD2 matching over 9 bases. After removal of 1 base from V and 7 bases from J, the junction contained 5 bases not matched to a gene. The CDR3 is made up of 15 amino acids. The germline V gene has CDR1 SNHLY and CDR2 FYNNEI. The CDR3 coding sequence is TGTGCCAGCAGTGAAGACCAACTAGCGGGTAATGAGCAGTTCTTC. This gives the protein CASSEDQLAGNEQFF.

The genes are TRBV19 and TRBJ2-6; unclear D gene. Trimming left V 3 bases short and J 1 base short, with 7 bases between. The CDR3 covers 15 residues. Germline-derived CDR1 and CDR2 are LNHDA and SQIVND (reference sequence). DNA for the CDR3: TGTGCCAGTAGTATGTTGAGTTCTGGGGCCAACGTCCTGACTTTC. Translating gives CASSMLSSGANVLTF.

V gene TRBV19 combines with J gene TRBJ2-1; D unresolved. In germline, CDR1 is LNHDA, CDR2 SQIVND (reference sequence). The CDR3 covers 12 residues. V shed 3 bases and J shed 4 bases, with 4 bases lying between them. This chain's CDR3 is CASSMQYNEQFF. The DNA for the CDR3 is TGTGCCAGTAGTATGCAGTACAATGAGCAGTTCTTC.

The chain carries TRBV19 and TRBJ2-1, with TRBD2 matching over 8 bases. CDR3 length equals 14 residues. Germline CDR1 LNHDA, CDR2 SQIVND (reference sequence). The V gene end was trimmed by 9 bases and the J gene end by 4 bases; junction bases not matched to a gene: 8. DNA of the CDR3: TGTGCCAGCTCGGCGGGGGGCGCATACAATGAGCAGTTCTTC. Its translation: CASSAGGAYNEQFF.

The genes are TRBV5-1 and TRBJ1-1; possibly TRBD1 for D (6 bases). In germline, CDR1 is SGHRS, CDR2 YFSETQ. The CDR3 has 15 amino acids. Trimming took off 4 bases at V and 0 bases at J, with 13 bases between the two ends. The CDR3 sequence is CASSPMGGLNTEAFF. The DNA of the CDR3 is TGCGCCAGCAGCCCCATGGGGGGGCTGAACACTGAAGCTTTCTTT.

The chain uses TRBV5-1 and TRBJ1-1; D might be TRBD1 (5 bases). V lost 1 base and J 8 bases, leaving 12 bases between the germline ends. The CDR3 spans 13 residues. Germline CDR1 SGHRS, CDR2 YFSETQ. The CDR3 here is CASSLSGGGEAFF. Written as DNA, the CDR3 is TGCGCCAGCAGCTTGAGCGGGGGAGGGGAAGCTTTCTTT.

The rearrangement joins TRBV19 to TRBJ1-4, with TRBD1 identical over 10 bases. The CDR3 loop spans 15 amino acids. The V and J ends lost 3 bases and 5 bases, in that order; junction bases with no gene match: 3. Germline V CDR1 and CDR2: LNHDA, SQIVND (reference sequence). In DNA, the CDR3 is TGTGCCAGTAGTATCGGGACAGGGGAAAATGAAAAACTGTTTTTT. This gives the protein CASSIGTGENEKLFF.